Below, one T cell receptor beta chain is given with its context. What it binds is not known. This entry belongs to a study of spatial heterogeneity in lung cancer. Looking at the study overall: An average of more than ten raw reads was observed per unique TCR and UMI combination. Study findings and constraints: At resection, ubiquitous expanded tumor TCRs appeared in blood more than at follow-up.

The CDR3 totals 13 residues. The junction had 5 bases not matched to a gene; V was cut back by 4 bases and J by 2 bases. Germline V CDR1 and CDR2: SQVTM, ANQGSEA. As for time point: sample taken at primary tumor resection. The sequenced material consisted of unsorted whole RNA from tumor, nontumor lung or frozen PBMC. Individually, TCR cDNA molecules were each labelled with a unique molecular identifier. TCRdb itself ran the 5' RACE reads through MiXCR, one entry per CDR3 protein. The sample shows about 82,000 distinct CDR3 sequences, about 12% of them seen only once. The chain joins TRBV29-1 to TRBJ2-7, with 7 bases aligning to TRBD2. This TCR derives from a male donor with early-stage non-small cell lung cancer. The source was PBMCs, collected at surgery. CDR3 region: CSVGSSGPYEQYF. CDR3 coding DNA: TGCAGCGTTGGTTCTAGCGGCCCCTACGAGCAGTACTTC.